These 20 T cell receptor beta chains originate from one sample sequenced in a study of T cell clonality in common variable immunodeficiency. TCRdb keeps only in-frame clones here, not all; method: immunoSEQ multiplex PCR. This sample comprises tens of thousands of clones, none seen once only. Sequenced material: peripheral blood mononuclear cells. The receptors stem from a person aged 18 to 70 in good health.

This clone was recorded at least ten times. CDR3 in amino acids: CASRLGANEKLFF. The CDR3 bases that were read are TGTGCCAGCCGCCTGGGGGCAAATGAAAAA. The chain combines TRBV18 with TRBJ1-4; D perhaps matches TRBD1 (6 bases). The read ends 3 residues early relative to the CDR3; the germline J gene fills the gap. In germline, CDR1 is KGHSH, CDR2 LQKENI. The CDR3 has 13 residues. V gave up 8 bases and J gave up 5 bases, with 12 bases separating them.

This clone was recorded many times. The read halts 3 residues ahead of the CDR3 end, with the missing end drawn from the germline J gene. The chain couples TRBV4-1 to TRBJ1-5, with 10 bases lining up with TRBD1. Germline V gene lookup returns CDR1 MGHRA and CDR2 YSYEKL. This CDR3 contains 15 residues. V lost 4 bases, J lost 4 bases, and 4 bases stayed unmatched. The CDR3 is CASSPSDRGNQPQHF. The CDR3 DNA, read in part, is TGCGCCAGCAGCCCCTCGGACAGGGGGAATCAGCCC.

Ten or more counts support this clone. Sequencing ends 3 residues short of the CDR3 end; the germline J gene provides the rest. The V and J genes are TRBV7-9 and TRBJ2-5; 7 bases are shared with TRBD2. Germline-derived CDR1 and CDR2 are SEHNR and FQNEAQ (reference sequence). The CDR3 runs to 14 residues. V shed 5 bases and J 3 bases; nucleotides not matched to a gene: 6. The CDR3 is CASSPGTTKETQYF. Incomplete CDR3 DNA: TGTGCCAGCAGCCCTGGGACTACTAAAGAGACC.

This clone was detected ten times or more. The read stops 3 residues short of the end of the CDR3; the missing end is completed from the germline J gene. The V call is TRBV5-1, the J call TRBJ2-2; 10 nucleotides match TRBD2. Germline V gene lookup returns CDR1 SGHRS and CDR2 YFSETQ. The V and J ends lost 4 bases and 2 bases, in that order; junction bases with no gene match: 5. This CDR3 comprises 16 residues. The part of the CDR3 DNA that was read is TGCGCCAGCAGCGTCCGACTAGCGGGTAACACCGGGGAG. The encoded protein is CASSVRLAGNTGE. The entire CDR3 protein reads CASSVRLAGNTGELFF.

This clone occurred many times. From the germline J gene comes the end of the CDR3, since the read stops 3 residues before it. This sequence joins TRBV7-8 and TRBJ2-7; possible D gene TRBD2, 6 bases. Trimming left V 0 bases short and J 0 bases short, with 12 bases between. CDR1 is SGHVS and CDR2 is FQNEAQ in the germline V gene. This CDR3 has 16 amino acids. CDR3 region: CASSLAWLADSYEQYF. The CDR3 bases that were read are TGTGCCAGCAGCTTAGCGTGGTTAGCGGACTCCTACGAG.

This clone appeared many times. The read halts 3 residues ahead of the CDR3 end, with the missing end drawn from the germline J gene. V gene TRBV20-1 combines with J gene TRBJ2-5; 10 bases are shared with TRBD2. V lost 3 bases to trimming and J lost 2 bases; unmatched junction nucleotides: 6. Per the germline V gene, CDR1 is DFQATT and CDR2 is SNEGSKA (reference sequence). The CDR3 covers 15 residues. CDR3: CSARETSGYQETQYF. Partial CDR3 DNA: TGCAGTGCTAGGGAGACTAGCGGGTATCAAGAGACC.

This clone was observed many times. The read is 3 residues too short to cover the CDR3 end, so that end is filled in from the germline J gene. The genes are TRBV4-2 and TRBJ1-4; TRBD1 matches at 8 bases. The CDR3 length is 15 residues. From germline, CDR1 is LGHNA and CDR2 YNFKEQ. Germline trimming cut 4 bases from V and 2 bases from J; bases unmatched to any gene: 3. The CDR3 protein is CASSPRQGTNEKLFF. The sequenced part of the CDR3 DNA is TGTGCCAGCAGCCCACGACAGGGGACTAATGAAAAA.

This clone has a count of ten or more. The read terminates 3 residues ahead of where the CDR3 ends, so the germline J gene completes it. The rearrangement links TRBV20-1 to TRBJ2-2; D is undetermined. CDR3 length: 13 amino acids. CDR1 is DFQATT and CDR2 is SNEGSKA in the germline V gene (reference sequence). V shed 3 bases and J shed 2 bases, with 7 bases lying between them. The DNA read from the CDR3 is TGCAGTGCTAGGTCCTACAACACCGGGGAG. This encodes CSARSYNTGE. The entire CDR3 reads CSARSYNTGELFF.

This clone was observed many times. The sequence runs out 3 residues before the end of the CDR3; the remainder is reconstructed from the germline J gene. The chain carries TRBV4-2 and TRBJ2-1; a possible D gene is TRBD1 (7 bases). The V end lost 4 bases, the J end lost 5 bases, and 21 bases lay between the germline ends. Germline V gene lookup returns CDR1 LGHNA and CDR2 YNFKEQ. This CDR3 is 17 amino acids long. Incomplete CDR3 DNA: TGTGCCAGCAGCCGCCCCCTTGGAGGGGGCAAGGACAATGAG. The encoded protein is CASSRPLGGGKDNE. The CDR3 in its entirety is CASSRPLGGGKDNEQFF.

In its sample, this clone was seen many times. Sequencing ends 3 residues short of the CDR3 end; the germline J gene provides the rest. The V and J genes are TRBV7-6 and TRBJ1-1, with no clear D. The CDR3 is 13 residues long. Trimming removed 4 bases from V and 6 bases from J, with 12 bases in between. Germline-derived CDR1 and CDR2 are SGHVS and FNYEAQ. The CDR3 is CASSSLGFSEAFF. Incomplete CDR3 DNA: TGTGCCAGCAGCTCCCTAGGATTCTCTGAA.

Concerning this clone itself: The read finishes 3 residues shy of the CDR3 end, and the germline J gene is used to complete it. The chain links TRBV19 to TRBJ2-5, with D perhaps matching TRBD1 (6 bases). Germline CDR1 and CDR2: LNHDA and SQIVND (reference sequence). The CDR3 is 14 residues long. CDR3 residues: CASSNGVGAGTQYF. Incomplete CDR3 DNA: TGTGCCAGTAGTAATGGGGTGGGGGCCGGTACC.

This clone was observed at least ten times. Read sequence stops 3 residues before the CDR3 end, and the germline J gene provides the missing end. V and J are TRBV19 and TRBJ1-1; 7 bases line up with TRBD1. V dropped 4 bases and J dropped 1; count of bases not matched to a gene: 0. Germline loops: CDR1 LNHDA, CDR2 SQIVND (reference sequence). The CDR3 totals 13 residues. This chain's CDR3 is CASSRQGNTEAFF. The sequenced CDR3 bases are TGTGCCAGTAGTAGACAGGGGAACACTGAA.

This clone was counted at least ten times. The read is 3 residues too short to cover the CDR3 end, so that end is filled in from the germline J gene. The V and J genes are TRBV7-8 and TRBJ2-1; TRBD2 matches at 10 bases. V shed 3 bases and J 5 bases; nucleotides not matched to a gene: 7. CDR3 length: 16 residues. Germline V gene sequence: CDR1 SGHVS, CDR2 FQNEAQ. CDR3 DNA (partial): TGTGCCAGCAGCTTCGTGCTAGCGGGAGAGGACAATGAG. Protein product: CASSFVLAGEDNE. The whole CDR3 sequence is CASSFVLAGEDNEQFF.

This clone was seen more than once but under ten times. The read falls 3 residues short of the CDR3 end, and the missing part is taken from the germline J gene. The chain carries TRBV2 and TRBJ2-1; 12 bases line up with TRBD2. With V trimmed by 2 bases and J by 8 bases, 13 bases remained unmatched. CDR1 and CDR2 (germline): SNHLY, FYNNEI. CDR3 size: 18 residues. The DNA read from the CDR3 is TGTGCCAGCAGTGAAACGGAGTGGACTAGCGGGAATAGAGATGAG. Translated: CASSETEWTSGNRDE. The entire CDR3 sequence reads CASSETEWTSGNRDEQFF.

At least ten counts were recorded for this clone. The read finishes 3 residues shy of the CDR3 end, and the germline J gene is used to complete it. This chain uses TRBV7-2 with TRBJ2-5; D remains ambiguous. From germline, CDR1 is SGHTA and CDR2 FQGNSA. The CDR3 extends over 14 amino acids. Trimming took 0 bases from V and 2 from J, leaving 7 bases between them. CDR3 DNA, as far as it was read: TGTGCCAGCAGCTTAGCGCGCGTGCAAGAGACC. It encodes CASSLARVQET. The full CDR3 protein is CASSLARVQETQYF. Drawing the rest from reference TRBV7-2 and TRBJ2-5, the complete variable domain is GAGVSQSPSNKVTEKGKDVELRCDPISGHTALYWYRQSLGQGLEFLIYFQGNSAPDKSGLPSDRFSAERTGGSVSTLTIQRTQQEDSAVYLCASSLARVQETQYFGPGTRLLVL.

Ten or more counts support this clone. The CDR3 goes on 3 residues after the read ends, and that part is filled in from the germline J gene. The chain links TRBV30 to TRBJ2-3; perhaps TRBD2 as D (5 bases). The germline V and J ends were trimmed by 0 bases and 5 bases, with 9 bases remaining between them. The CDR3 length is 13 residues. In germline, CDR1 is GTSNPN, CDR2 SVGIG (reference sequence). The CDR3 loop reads CAWSVRAGDTQYF. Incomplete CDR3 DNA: TGTGCCTGGAGTGTAAGGGCGGGAGATACG.

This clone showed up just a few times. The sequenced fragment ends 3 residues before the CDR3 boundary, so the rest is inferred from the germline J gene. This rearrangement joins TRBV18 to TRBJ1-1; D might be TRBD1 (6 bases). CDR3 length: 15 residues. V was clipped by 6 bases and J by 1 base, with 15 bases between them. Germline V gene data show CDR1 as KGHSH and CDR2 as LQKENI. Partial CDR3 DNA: TGTGCCAGCTCCAGGGCTAAACAGGGGAACACTGAA. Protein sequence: CASSRAKQGNTE. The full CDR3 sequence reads CASSRAKQGNTEAFF.

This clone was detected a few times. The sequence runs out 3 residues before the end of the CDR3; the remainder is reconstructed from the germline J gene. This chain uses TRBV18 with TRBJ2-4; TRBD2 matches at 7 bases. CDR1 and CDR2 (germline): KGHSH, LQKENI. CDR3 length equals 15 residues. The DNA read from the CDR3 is TGTGCCAGCTCACCACCGGGGGGGACGAACTATGGT. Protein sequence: CASSPPGGTNYG. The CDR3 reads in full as CASSPPGGTNYGQYF.

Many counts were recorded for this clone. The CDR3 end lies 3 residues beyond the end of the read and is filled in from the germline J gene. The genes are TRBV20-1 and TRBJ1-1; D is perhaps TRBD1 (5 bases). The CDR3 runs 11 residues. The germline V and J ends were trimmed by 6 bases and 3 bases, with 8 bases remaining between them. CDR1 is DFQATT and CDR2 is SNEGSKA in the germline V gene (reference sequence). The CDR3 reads CSAPGYTEAFF. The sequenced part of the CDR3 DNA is TGCAGTGCCCCAGGGTACACTGAA.

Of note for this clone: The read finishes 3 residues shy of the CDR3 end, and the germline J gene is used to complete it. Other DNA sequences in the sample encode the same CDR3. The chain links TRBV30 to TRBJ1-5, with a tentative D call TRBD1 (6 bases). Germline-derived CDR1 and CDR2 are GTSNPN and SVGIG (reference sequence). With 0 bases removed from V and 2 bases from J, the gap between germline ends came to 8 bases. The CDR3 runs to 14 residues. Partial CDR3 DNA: TGTGCCTGGAGTGTACAGGGAGGCAATCAGCCC. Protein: CAWSVQGGNQP. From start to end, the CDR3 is CAWSVQGGNQPQHF.